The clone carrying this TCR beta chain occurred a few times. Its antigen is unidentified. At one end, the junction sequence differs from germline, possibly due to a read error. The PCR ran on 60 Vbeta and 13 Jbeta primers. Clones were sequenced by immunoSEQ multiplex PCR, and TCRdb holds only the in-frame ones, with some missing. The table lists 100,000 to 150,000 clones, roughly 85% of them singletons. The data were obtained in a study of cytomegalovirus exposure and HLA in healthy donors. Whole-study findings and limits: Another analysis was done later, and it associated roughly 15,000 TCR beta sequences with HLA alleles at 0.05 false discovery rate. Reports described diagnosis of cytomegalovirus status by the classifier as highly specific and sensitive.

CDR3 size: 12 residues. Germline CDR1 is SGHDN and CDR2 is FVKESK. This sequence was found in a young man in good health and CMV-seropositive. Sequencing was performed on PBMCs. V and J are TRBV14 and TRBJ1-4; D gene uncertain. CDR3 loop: CASSQAGARKIF. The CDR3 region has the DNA TGTGCCAGCAGCCAAGCGGGTGCCCGGAAGATTTTT.